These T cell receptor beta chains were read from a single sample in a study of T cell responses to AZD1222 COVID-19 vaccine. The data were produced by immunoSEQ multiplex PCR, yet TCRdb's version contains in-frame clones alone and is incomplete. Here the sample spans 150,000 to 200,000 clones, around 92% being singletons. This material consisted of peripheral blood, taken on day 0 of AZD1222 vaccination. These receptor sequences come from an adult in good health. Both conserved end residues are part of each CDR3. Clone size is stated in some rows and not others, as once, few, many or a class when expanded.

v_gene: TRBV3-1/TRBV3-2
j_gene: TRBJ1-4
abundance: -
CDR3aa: CASSQVAGMGEKLFF

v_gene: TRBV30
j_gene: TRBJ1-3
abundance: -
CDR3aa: CAWTGLDPGNTIYF

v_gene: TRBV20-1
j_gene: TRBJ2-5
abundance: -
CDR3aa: CSASGPRNLFQETQYF

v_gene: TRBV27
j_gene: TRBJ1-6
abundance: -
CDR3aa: CASRIRGGTYNSPLHF

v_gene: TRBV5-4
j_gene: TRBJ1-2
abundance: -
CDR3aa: CASSPDNSNYGYTF

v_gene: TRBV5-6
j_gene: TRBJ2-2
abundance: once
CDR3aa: CASSLGSQSFF

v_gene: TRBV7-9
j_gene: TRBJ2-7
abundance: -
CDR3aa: CASSLARMDGRGEQYF

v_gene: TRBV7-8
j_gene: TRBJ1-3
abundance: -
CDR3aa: CASSRLRVNSGNTIYF

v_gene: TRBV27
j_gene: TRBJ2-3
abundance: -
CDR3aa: CASRIQGGTDTQYF

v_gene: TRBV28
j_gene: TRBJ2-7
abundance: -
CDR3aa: CASSPPEAGVYEQYF

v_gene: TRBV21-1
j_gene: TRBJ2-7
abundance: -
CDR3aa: CASSKPGPYEQYF

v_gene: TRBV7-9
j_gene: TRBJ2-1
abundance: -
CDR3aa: CASSLVGLASEQFF

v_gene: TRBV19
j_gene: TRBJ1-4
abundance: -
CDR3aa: CASTQVGAGNEKLFF

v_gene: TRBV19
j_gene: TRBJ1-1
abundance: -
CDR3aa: CASSIETQGWKAEAFF

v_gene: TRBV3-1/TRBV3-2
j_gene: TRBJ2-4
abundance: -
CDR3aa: CASSQTQTAAKNIQYF

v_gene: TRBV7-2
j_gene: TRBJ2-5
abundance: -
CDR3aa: CASNHQGNQETQYF

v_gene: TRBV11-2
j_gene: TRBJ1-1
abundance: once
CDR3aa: CASSTKTLNTEAFF

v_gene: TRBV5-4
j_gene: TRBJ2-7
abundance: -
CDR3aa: CASSPTGGTKQYF

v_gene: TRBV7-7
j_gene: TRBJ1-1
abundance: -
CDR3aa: CASSLGLDTEAFF

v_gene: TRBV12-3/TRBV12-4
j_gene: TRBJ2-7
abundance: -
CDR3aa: CASSTRQGSEQYF

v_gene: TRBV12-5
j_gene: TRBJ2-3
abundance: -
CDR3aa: CASGFPPTDTQYF

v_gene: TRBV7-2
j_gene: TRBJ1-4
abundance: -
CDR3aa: CASSPGGAREKLFF

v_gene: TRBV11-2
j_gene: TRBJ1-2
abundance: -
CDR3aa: CASSSSAGSRNYGYTF

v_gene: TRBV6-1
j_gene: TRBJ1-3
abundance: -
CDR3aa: CASSEGGFWSGNTIYF

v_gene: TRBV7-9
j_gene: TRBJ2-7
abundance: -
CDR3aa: CASSSHGGSGREAYEQYF

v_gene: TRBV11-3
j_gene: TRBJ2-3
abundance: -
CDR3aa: CASSLAGTDTQYF

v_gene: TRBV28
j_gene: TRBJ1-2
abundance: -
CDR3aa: CASSFPGVYGYTF